The rows below give T cell receptor beta chains drawn from one sample of a study of immune heterogeneity within non-small cell lung tumors. TCRdb processed the multiplex PCR reads anew with MiXCR; each CDR3 protein has one entry. The sample lists over 25,000 distinct CDR3 sequences; around 28% were seen once. Material for sequencing was lung tumor tissue. The receptors were gathered from a man aged 35 to 55 with non-small cell lung cancer. The CDR3 runs from the conserved cysteine through the conserved F or W. The D gene is left open where the match is weak. The listing skips clone size in some rows; elsewhere it reads once, few, many or a size class.

>few|TRBV5-6|NA|TRBJ1-1
CASRRSATEAFF
TGTGCCAGCAGGCGGTCCGCGACTGAAGCTTTCTTT
>many|TRBV2|NA|TRBJ1-1
CARGEVNTEAFF
TGTGCCCGCGGGGAAGTTAACACTGAAGCTTTCTTT
>few|TRBV11-1|TRBD2|TRBJ2-1
CASSSGLAGYNEQFF
TGTGCCAGCAGTTCGGGACTAGCGGGATACAATGAGCAGTTCTTC
>many|TRBV6-1|NA|TRBJ1-2
CASTEQGAYGYTF
TGTGCCAGCACCGAACAGGGAGCCTATGGCTACACCTTC
>NA|TRBV5-6|NA|TRBJ1-2
CASSPYRIQTGGYTF
TGTGCCAGCAGCCCGTACCGGATCCAGACGGGTGGCTACACCTTC
>NA|TRBV29-1|TRBD2|TRBJ2-5
CSVESSLASRETQYF
TGCAGCGTTGAATCTTCACTAGCGTCGCGGGAGACCCAGTACTTC
>NA|TRBV20-1|NA|TRBJ1-2
CGVPDSSANYGYTF
TGCGGTGTACCGGACAGTTCCGCTAACTATGGCTACACCTTC
>once|TRBV20-1|NA|TRBJ2-7
CSASRGFSSYEQYF
TGCAGTGCCTCAAGAGGGTTCAGCTCCTACGAGCAGTACTTC
>NA|TRBV29-1|TRBD2|TRBJ2-1
CSGEASGNNEQFF
TGCAGCGGAGAGGCTAGCGGAAACAATGAGCAGTTCTTC
>NA|TRBV29-1|NA|TRBJ2-1
CSVDGKSRHEQFF
TGCAGCGTTGACGGAAAAAGCCGTCATGAGCAGTTCTTC
>few|TRBV10-3|NA|TRBJ2-1
CAIMAATSSYNEQFF
TGTGCCATCATGGCCGCCACTAGCTCCTACAATGAGCAGTTCTTC
>NA|TRBV9|TRBD1|TRBJ2-5
CASSVREGQGEETQYF
TGTGCCAGCAGCGTGAGGGAGGGACAGGGGGAAGAGACCCAGTACTTC